This paragraph reports one TCR beta chain. Germline V lookup: CDR1 SGHDN, CDR2 FVKESK. CDR3 length equals 11 residues. Trimming left V 5 bases short and J 11 bases short, with 12 bases between. The source of the sample is a study of identical twins. Healthy Caucasians alone served as donors. Template switching created a universal primer site, and the cDNA included unique molecular identifiers. TCRdb used MiXCR to reprocess the 5' RACE reads, holding one entry per CDR3 protein. The sample records roughly 770,000 distinct CDR3 sequences, roughly 18% being singletons. In addition, the sample was reused for a study of T cells expressing NK-cell markers.

V and J are TRBV14 and TRBJ2-5; D remains ambiguous. The sequence derives from a young woman in good health. The sequencing input was PBMCs. Written as DNA, the CDR3 is TGTGCCAGCAGCACCCCACGCTCTCAGTACTTC. This gives the protein CASSTPRSQYF.